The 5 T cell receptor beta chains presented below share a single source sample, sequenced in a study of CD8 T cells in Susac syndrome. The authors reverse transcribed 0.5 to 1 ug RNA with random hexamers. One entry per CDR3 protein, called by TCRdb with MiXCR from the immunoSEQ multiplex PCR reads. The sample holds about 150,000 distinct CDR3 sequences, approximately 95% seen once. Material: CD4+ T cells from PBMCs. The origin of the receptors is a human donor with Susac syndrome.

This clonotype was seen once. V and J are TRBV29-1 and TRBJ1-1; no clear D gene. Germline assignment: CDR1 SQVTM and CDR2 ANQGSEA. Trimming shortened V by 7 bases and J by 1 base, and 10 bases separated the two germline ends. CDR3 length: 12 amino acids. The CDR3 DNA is TGCAGCGCCCTGCGGGGGAACACTGAAGCTTTCTTT. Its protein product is CSALRGNTEAFF.

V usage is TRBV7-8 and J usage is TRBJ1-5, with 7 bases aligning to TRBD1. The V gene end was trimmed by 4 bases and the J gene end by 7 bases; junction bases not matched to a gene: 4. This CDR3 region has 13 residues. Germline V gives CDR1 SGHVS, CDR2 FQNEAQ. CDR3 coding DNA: TGTGCCAGCAGCTCCATACAGGGGCAGCCCCAGCATTTT. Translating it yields CASSSIQGQPQHF.

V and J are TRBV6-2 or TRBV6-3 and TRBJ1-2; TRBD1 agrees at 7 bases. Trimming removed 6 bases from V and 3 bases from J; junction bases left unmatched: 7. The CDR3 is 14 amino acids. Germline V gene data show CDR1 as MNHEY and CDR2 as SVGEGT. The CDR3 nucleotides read TGTGCCAGCAGACGCCGGGACAGAGACTATGGCTACACCTTC. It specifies CASRRRDRDYGYTF.

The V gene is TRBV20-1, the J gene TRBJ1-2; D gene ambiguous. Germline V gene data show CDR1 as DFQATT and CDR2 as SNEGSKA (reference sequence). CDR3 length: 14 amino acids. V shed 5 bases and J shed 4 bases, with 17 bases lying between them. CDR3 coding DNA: TGCAGTGCTCCCCCCGGGAGCCGCCTCTATGGCTACACCTTC. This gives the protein CSAPPGSRLYGYTF.

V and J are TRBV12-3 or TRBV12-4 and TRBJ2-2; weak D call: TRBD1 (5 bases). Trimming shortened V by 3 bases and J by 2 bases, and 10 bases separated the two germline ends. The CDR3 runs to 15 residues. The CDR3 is CASSFLQGNTGELFF. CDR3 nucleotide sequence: TGTGCCAGCAGTTTTCTTCAGGGCAACACCGGGGAGCTGTTTTTT.